These 26 T cell receptor beta chains originate from one sample sequenced in a study of T cell responses to AZD1222 COVID-19 vaccine. Method: immunoSEQ multiplex PCR; TCRdb's copy keeps in-frame clones and lacks some. Here the sample spans fewer than 150,000 clones, about nine tenths being singletons. The specimen was peripheral blood, collected 28 days after the second AZD1222 dose. The receptors stem from an adult who received the AZD1222 COVID-19 vaccine.

J is TRBJ2-5 and V is TRBV10-2, with 8 bases lining up with TRBD2. The CDR3 extends over 13 amino acids. Germline-derived CDR1 and CDR2 are WSHSY and SAAADI. With V trimmed by 7 bases and J by 5 bases, 6 bases remained unmatched. The DNA for the CDR3 is TGCGCCAGCATGGCGGGGGGCGGGGAGACCCAGTACTTC. It codes for CASMAGGGETQYF.

V gene TRBV9 combines with J gene TRBJ2-7, with a weak D call TRBD1 (6 bases). The CDR3 extends over 14 amino acids. Germline loops: CDR1 SGDLS, CDR2 YYNGEE. V lost 4 bases to trimming and J lost 1 base, with 12 bases between them. The CDR3 sequence: CASSLTGNSYEQYF. CDR3 bases: TGTGCCAGCAGCCTCACAGGGAATTCCTACGAGCAGTACTTC.

The chain recombines TRBV5-1 with TRBJ2-7, with TRBD2 matching over 12 bases. Per germline, CDR1 SGHRS and CDR2 YFSETQ. This CDR3 contains 18 residues. V lost 0 bases to trimming and J lost 0 bases; unmatched junction nucleotides: 7. CDR3 amino acids: CASSLALAGGLSSYEQYF. CDR3 sequence (DNA): TGCGCCAGCAGCTTGGCCCTAGCGGGAGGGCTCAGCTCCTACGAGCAGTACTTC.

The chain joins TRBV7-9 to TRBJ2-3, with D hard to call. The CDR3 sequence is 17 residues long. Looked up from germline, CDR1 is SEHNR and CDR2 is FQNEAQ (reference sequence). Trimming left V 5 bases short and J 0 bases short, with 18 bases between. DNA for the CDR3: TGTGCCAGCAGCCCTAGGCTTGGTCGACTTAGCACAGATACGCAGTATTTT. The encoded protein is CASSPRLGRLSTDTQYF.

This clone has only a few counts. The genes are TRBV19 and TRBJ1-1; D gene unclear. Germline lookup yields CDR1 LNHDA and CDR2 SQIVND (reference sequence). CDR3 length equals 14 residues. The V and J ends lost 4 bases and 4 bases respectively, with 13 bases between them. The CDR3 DNA reads as TGTGCCAGTAGTAAATTAAGTTCGAGCACTGAAGCTTTCTTT. Its translation is CASSKLSSSTEAFF.

The V and J genes are TRBV6-5 and TRBJ1-2, with D possibly TRBD1 on 6 matching bases. The V gene lost 5 bases and the J gene lost 4 bases, with 17 bases spanning the gap. Germline values: CDR1 MNHEY, CDR2 SVGAGI. This CDR3 comprises 15 residues. CDR3 protein: CASSREGGGVYGYTF. In DNA form, the CDR3 reads TGTGCCAGCAGTCGAGAGGGAGGGGGAGTCTATGGCTACACCTTC.

This chain connects TRBV7-2 to TRBJ2-5; D not resolved. The germline V and J ends were trimmed by 5 bases and 5 bases, with 12 bases remaining between them. CDR1 and CDR2 from the germline V gene are SGHTA and FQGNSA. This CDR3 contains 13 residues. This chain's CDR3 is CASSPRIWETQYF. In DNA form, the CDR3 reads TGTGCCAGCAGCCCCCGGATTTGGGAGACCCAGTACTTC.

This chain joins TRBV19 and TRBJ2-7; 10 positions agree with TRBD1. The V gene end was trimmed by 6 bases and the J gene end by 2 bases; junction bases not matched to a gene: 10. Germline CDR1 is LNHDA and CDR2 is SQIVND (reference sequence). The CDR3 totals 16 residues. Here the CDR3 reads CASRQGGTGVPYEQYF. Written as DNA, the CDR3 is TGTGCCAGTAGACAAGGCGGGACAGGGGTACCCTACGAGCAGTACTTC.

This clone came up once. This chain links TRBV7-2 with TRBJ1-4; D is unresolved. Germline V gene sequence: CDR1 SGHTA, CDR2 FQGNSA. The CDR3 is 15 amino acids. V was trimmed by 0 bases and J by 6 bases, leaving 11 bases between them. CDR3 in DNA: TGTGCCAGCAGCTTAGCGTGGCGGGGTGATGAAAAACTGTTTTTT. It translates to CASSLAWRGDEKLFF. The whole variable domain, remainder taken from reference TRBV7-2 and TRBJ1-4, is GAGVSQSPSNKVTEKGKDVELRCDPISGHTALYWYRQSLGQGLEFLIYFQGNSAPDKSGLPSDRFSAERTGGSVSTLTIQRTQQEDSAVYLCASSLAWRGDEKLFFGSGTQLSVL.

J is TRBJ2-7 and V is TRBV3-1 (or the pseudogene TRBV3-2); D may be TRBD2 (6 bases). From germline, CDR1 is LGHDT and CDR2 YNNKEL (reference sequence). There are 13 residues in the CDR3. V lost 8 bases, J lost 0 bases, and 11 bases lay in between. In DNA, the CDR3 is TGTGCCAGCCGGGACTCACTCTCCTACGAGCAGTACTTC. Its protein product is CASRDSLSYEQYF.

The rearrangement links TRBV30 to TRBJ2-3, with 12 bases identical to TRBD2. Looked up from germline, CDR1 is GTSNPN and CDR2 is SVGIG (reference sequence). The length of the CDR3 is 16 residues. After removal of 3 bases from V and 2 bases from J, the junction contained 6 bases not matched to a gene. The CDR3 DNA reads as TGTGCCTGGAGCCTACTAGCGGGGGGACTCACAGATACGCAGTATTTT. It encodes CAWSLLAGGLTDTQYF. Drawing the rest from reference TRBV30 and TRBJ2-3, the complete variable domain is SQTIHQWPATLVQPVGSPLSLECTVEGTSNPNLYWYRQAAGRGLQLLFYSVGIGQISSEVPQNLSASRPQDRQFILSSKKLLLSDSGFYLCAWSLLAGGLTDTQYFGPGTRLTVL.

The rearrangement links TRBV18 to TRBJ1-1, with D unclear. The V gene's germline CDR1 is KGHSH and CDR2 LQKENI. The CDR3 extends over 14 amino acids. V was trimmed by 1 base and J by 2 bases, leaving 8 bases between them. The CDR3 region has the DNA TGTGCCAGCTCACCACGAGCAGACAACACTGAAGCTTTCTTT. Protein product: CASSPRADNTEAFF. The whole variable domain, remainder taken from reference TRBV18 and TRBJ1-1, is NAGVMQNPRHLVRRRGQEARLRCSPMKGHSHVYWYRQLPEEGLKFMVYLQKENIIDESGMPKERFSAEFPKEGPSILRIQQVVRGDSAAYFCASSPRADNTEAFFGQGTRLTVV.

J is TRBJ2-1 and V is TRBV15, with 12 bases fitting TRBD2. The trim removed 4 bases at V and 1 base at J, leaving 8 bases unmatched. This CDR3 spans 18 amino acids. Germline CDR1 and CDR2: LNHNV and YYDKDF (reference sequence). The CDR3 nucleotides read TGTGCCACCAGCACCGGGACTAGCGGGCTCCTTTCCTACAATGAGCAGTTCTTC. Its protein product is CATSTGTSGLLSYNEQFF. The variable domain in full, completed from reference TRBV15 and TRBJ2-1, reads DAMVIQNPRYQVTQFGKPVTLSCSQTLNHNVMYWYQQKSSQAPKLLFHYYDKDFNNEADTPDNFQSRRPNTSFCFLDIRSPGLGDTAMYLCATSTGTSGLLSYNEQFFGPGTRLTVL.

The chain is built from TRBV2 and TRBJ1-5; a possible D gene is TRBD1 (6 bases). This CDR3 contains 15 residues. CDR1 and CDR2 from the germline V gene are SNHLY and FYNNEI. Deletions cut 6 bases from V and 0 bases from J, with 12 bases between. Written as DNA, the CDR3 is TGTGCCAGCAGAGGACAGACCTATAGCAATCAGCCCCAGCATTTT. It is translated as CASRGQTYSNQPQHF.

The chain carries TRBV6-6 and TRBJ1-6; 9 bases are a match to TRBD1. After removal of 0 bases from V and 12 bases from J, the junction contained 3 bases not matched to a gene. The CDR3 extends over 14 amino acids. Germline V CDR1 and CDR2: MNHNY, SVGAGI (reference sequence). The CDR3 sequence is CASSYSGQGEPLHF. The CDR3 DNA reads as TGTGCCAGCAGTTACTCGGGACAGGGTGAACCCCTCCACTTT.

The chain recombines TRBV5-5 with TRBJ2-7; D possibly corresponds to TRBD2 (6 bases). The CDR3 runs 15 residues. Looked up from germline, CDR1 is SGHKS and CDR2 is YYEKEE (reference sequence). V shed 4 bases and J shed 3 bases, with 17 bases lying between them. The CDR3: CASSPGGTDLYEQYF. The DNA for the CDR3 is TGTGCCAGCAGCCCTGGGGGGACGGATCTCTACGAGCAGTACTTC.

The CDR3 sequence: CASSPFRGGVNTGELFF. DNA of the CDR3: TGTGCCAGCAGCCCGTTCCGCGGGGGGGTTAACACCGGGGAGCTGTTTTTT. The gene calls are TRBV11-2 and TRBJ2-2; 9 bases are a match to TRBD2. The CDR3 covers 17 residues. Germline V gives CDR1 SGHAT, CDR2 FQNNGV. The ends lost 5 bases at V and 2 bases at J; junction bases unmatched: 9.

The chain uses TRBV28 and TRBJ1-1; weak D call: TRBD1 (5 bases). Germline V gene lookup returns CDR1 MDHEN and CDR2 SYDVKM. This CDR3 spans 12 amino acids. CDR3 coding DNA: TGTGGGGGCGGGCCCTCGGTGACTGAAGCTTTCTTT. It translates to CGGGPSVTEAFF. Full variable domain (outside the CDR3, taken from reference TRBV28 and TRBJ1-1): DVKVTQSSRYLVKRTGEKVFLECVQDMDHENMFWYRQDPGLGLRLIYFSYDVKMKEKGDIPEGYSVSREKKERFSLILESASTNQTSMYLCGGGPSVTEAFFGQGTRLTVV.

V usage is TRBV19 and J usage is TRBJ1-4, with D maybe TRBD1 (5 bases). Trimming removed 5 bases from V and 3 bases from J, with 10 bases in between. The CDR3 loop spans 14 amino acids. The V gene's germline CDR1 is LNHDA and CDR2 SQIVND (reference sequence). In nucleotides, the CDR3 is TGTGCCAGTAGTCGACAGCTACCTAATGAAAAACTGTTTTTT. Protein: CASSRQLPNEKLFF.

The rearrangement joins TRBV7-9 to TRBJ2-7, with a possible D match to TRBD2 (6 bases). V lost 2 bases to trimming and J lost 2 bases, with 13 bases between them. The CDR3 runs to 15 residues. Germline CDR1 SEHNR, CDR2 FQNEAQ (reference sequence). CDR3 DNA: TGTGCCAGCAGCTTATTAGGAGGGTCTACCTACGAGCAGTACTTC. Translation gives CASSLLGGSTYEQYF.

The rearrangement uses TRBV6-1 and TRBJ1-2, with D unresolved. The CDR3 has 12 amino acids. Looked up from germline, CDR1 is MNHNS and CDR2 is SASEGT. The V end was cut by 2 bases, the J end by 7 bases, with 8 bases between. The CDR3 DNA follows: TGTGCCAGCAGTGAATCCGGAGGTGGCTACACCTTC. This encodes CASSESGGGYTF.

Notes on this clone: At the DNA level, this CDR3 is encoded by other sequences in the same sample as well. V gene TRBV27 combines with J gene TRBJ1-1; D is unresolved. V shed 3 bases and J shed 0 bases, with 5 bases lying between them. The CDR3 totals 13 residues. Per germline, CDR1 MNHEY and CDR2 SMNVEV (reference sequence). CDR3 sequence: CASSFGMNTEAFF. In DNA, the CDR3 is TGTGCCAGCAGTTTTGGGATGAACACTGAAGCTTTCTTT.

This chain joins TRBV5-4 and TRBJ1-1; D call uncertain. Germline V gene data show CDR1 as SGHNT and CDR2 as YYREEE (reference sequence). The CDR3 extends over 15 amino acids. Trimming cost V 0 bases and J 2 bases, with 11 bases left between them. CDR3 in DNA: TGTGCCAGCAGCTTGGACCGAGCGTCCAACACTGAAGCTTTCTTT. Residues: CASSLDRASNTEAFF.

This rearrangement joins TRBV18 to TRBJ1-5, with D possibly matching TRBD1 (5 bases). CDR3 length equals 14 residues. The germline CDR1 and CDR2 sequences are KGHSH and LQKENI. V lost 3 bases and J 6 bases, leaving 12 bases between the germline ends. The CDR3 loop reads CASSPGTPPQPQHF. The DNA of the CDR3 is TGTGCCAGCTCACCCGGGACGCCACCTCAGCCCCAGCATTTT.

Worth noting for this clone: One end of the junction does not line up with germline, which may come from a read error. The genes are TRBV10-1 and TRBJ1-6; D remains ambiguous. Germline V CDR1 and CDR2: WNHNN, SYGVQD (reference sequence). The CDR3 extends over 13 amino acids. The DNA for the CDR3 is TGCGCCAGCAAACGGTTAAAGGGCAGTCCCCCCCACTTT. Protein product: CASKRLKGSPPHF.

The chain uses TRBV19 and TRBJ1-5; the match to TRBD1 covers 10 bases. Per germline, CDR1 LNHDA and CDR2 SQIVND (reference sequence). The CDR3 is 14 residues long. V lost 5 bases to trimming and J lost 5 bases; unmatched junction nucleotides: 3. Here the CDR3 reads CASSLGTGDQPQHF. Written as DNA, the CDR3 is TGTGCCAGTAGTCTCGGGACAGGGGATCAGCCCCAGCATTTT.